This TCR beta chain was identified during a study of Ad26.COV2.S vaccination and SARS-CoV-2 variants. Overall study context: The donor participated in the COV1001 trial, in its Ad26.COV2.S arm. Findings and limits, study-wide: Compared with placebo recipients, vaccine recipients had higher spike-specific TCR breadth.

Profiled with immunoSEQ multiplex PCR; TCRdb holds only in-frame clones, not every one. The repertoire holds 500,000 or so clones, with 80% to 90% as singletons. V was shortened by 8 bases and J by 1 base, with 12 bases between the two germline ends. CDR3 length: 15 amino acids. Germline V gene data show CDR1 as MDHEN and CDR2 as SYDVKM. Documented treatment: around 19 received Ad26.COV2.S at low or high dose, single or two shots; a few received placebo; per-sample allocation not given. Day 63 following the first vaccine or placebo injection was when the samples were taken. About this clone itself: Its matching antigen is unknown.

The chain employs TRBV28 and TRBJ2-6; either TRBD1 or TRBD2 may supply D (5 bases each). The clonotype was recovered from a person between 18 and 65 years old who received the Ad26.COV2.S COVID-19 vaccine or a placebo. The sample here was peripheral blood, taken in a trial of Ad26.COV2.S vaccine versus placebo. For the CDR3, the DNA is TGTGCCAGCCGGGCTGGGGGTTCTGGGGCCAACGTCCTGACTTTC. The encoded protein is CASRAGGSGANVLTF.